This T cell receptor beta chain was recorded in a study of T cell responses to AZD1222 COVID-19 vaccine. The CDR3 totals 15 residues. V shed 4 bases, J shed 1 base, and the junction held 6 bases outside the gene matches. The germline V gene has CDR1 GTSNPN and CDR2 SVGIG (reference sequence). By proportion, this clone is large. Antigen: not known. Combined were second doses at about 4 or about 12 weeks. Clones were read by immunoSEQ multiplex PCR, and TCRdb kept only the in-frame ones, dropping some. The sample carries 150,000 to 190,000 clones, around 87% recorded once. Study-wide points: Seropositive AZD1222 recipients at baseline numbered only 6 or 7. The reported proportion of spike-specific TCRs targeting unmutated variant regions was nearly half. Clonal diversity may have been underestimated, and the donors were mostly white British, with more females than males.

This material consisted of peripheral blood, taken 28 days after the second AZD1222 dose. V and J are TRBV30 and TRBJ2-5; TRBD2 agrees at 10 bases. This sequence was found in an adult who received the AZD1222 COVID-19 vaccine. CDR3 residues: CAWNTGTSAQETQYF. CDR3 nucleotide sequence: TGTGCCTGGAACACCGGGACTAGCGCCCAAGAGACCCAGTACTTC. The full variable domain, with the rest looked up from reference TRBV30 and TRBJ2-5, is SQTIHQWPATLVQPVGSPLSLECTVEGTSNPNLYWYRQAAGRGLQLLFYSVGIGQISSEVPQNLSASRPQDRQFILSSKKLLLSDSGFYLCAWNTGTSAQETQYFGPGTRLLVL.